This entry lists 6 T cell receptor beta chains sequenced from one sample in a study of vaccination and CD4 T cells after COVID-19. The Oncomine TCR Beta short-read assay sequenced DNA from cultured CD4+ T cells. From the PCR reads, TCRdb called clonotypes with MiXCR, one entry per CDR3 protein. Among about 18,000 distinct CDR3 sequences listed, roughly 56% were seen once. These receptors lack a known antigen. Treatment meaning: approximately 11-day PBMC culture with coronavirus spike peptide pools or control peptides (ViraFEST assay). Material for sequencing was CD4+ T cells from blood, cultured in vitro. The receptors were sampled from a human donor who had recovered from COVID-19.

The chain has TRBV20-1 and TRBJ2-1; TRBD1 aligns across 9 bases. J was trimmed by 5 bases and V by 4 bases; bases with no gene match: 3. The CDR3 runs 13 residues. Germline lookup yields CDR1 DFQATT and CDR2 SNEGSKA (reference sequence). The CDR3 bases are TGCAGTGCTAAACAGGGGGCCCACAATGAGCAGTTCTTC. Translating gives CSAKQGAHNEQFF.

DNA of the CDR3: TGTGCCAGCAGGACGACTCTACTCGGCGGGGAGCTGTTTTTT. Translated: CASRTTLLGGELFF. V usage is TRBV2 and J usage is TRBJ2-2; D gene unclear. V was cut by 6 bases and J by 7 bases, with 15 bases left in between. Germline values: CDR1 SNHLY, CDR2 FYNNEI. CDR3 length equals 14 residues.

The chain combines TRBV7-9 with TRBJ2-1, with 11 bases lining up with TRBD1. After removal of 5 bases from V and 8 bases from J, the junction contained 5 bases not matched to a gene. The CDR3 consists of 14 residues. Germline V gene sequence: CDR1 SEHNR, CDR2 FQNEAQ (reference sequence). CDR3 nucleotides: TGTGCCAGCAGCGCCCGGACAGGGGGCGATGAGCAGTTCTTC. The encoded protein is CASSARTGGDEQFF.

There are a few counts of this clonotype. V and J are TRBV6-2 or TRBV6-3 and TRBJ1-5; D perhaps matches TRBD1 (5 bases). CDR3 length: 13 residues. Germline V gene lookup returns CDR1 MNHEY and CDR2 SVGEGT. V shed 7 bases and J shed 4 bases, with 11 bases lying between them. CDR3 nucleotides: TGTGCCAGCAATAGGGGTTGGAATCAGCCCCAGCATTTT. Its translation is CASNRGWNQPQHF.

CDR3 residues: CASSPRTGQNSPLHF. The DNA of the CDR3 is TGTGCCAGCAGTCCCCGGACAGGTCAGAATTCACCCCTCCACTTT. The rearrangement links TRBV6-1 to TRBJ1-6, with TRBD1 identical over 7 bases. V lost 5 bases to trimming and J lost 7 bases; unmatched junction nucleotides: 8. Germline V gene data show CDR1 as MNHNS and CDR2 as SASEGT. This CDR3 has 15 residues.

The J gene is TRBJ1-1, the V gene TRBV27; 11 nucleotides line up with TRBD1. This CDR3 comprises 14 residues. From germline, CDR1 is MNHEY and CDR2 SMNVEV (reference sequence). With 4 bases clipped from V and 6 bases from J, the junction kept 4 bases outside the gene matches. The CDR3 sequence: CASSSWDRGSEAFF. CDR3 coding DNA: TGTGCCAGCAGTTCGTGGGACAGGGGGTCTGAAGCTTTCTTT.